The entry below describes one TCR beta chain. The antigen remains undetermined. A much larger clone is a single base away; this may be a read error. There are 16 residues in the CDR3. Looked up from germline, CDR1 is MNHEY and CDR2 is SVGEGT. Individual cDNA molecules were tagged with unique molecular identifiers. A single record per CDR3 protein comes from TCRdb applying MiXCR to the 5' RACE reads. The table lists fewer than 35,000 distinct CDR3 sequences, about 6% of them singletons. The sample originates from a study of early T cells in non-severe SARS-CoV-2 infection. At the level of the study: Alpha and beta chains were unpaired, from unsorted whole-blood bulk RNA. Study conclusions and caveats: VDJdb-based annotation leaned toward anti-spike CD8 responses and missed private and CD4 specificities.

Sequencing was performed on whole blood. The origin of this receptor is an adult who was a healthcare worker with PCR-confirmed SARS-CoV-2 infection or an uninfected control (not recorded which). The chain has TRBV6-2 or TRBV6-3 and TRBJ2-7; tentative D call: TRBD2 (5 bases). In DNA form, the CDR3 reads TGTGTCAGCAGTTACCTCCCAGGCACGACTAAATACGAGCAGTACTTC. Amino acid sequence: CVSSYLPGTTKYEQYF.